This T cell receptor (beta chain) was recorded in a study of human T cells and chemical hapten exposure. Background on the study: DPC at 2% was the sensitizing agent, placed on roughly 2 cm by roughly 2 cm of upper inner arm skin. Throughout a study of roughly 25 weeks, patients underwent weekly scalp administration of diphenylcyclopropenone doses.

Germline CDR1 MNHNY, CDR2 SVGAGI (reference sequence). The ends were cut back, 0 bases at V and 2 bases at J, with 12 bases in the middle. This CDR3 is built from 16 residues. What the library attached to individual cDNA molecules were unique molecular identifiers. MiXCR was run by TCRdb on the RACE reads, yielding one entry per CDR3 protein. The table lists some 350,000 distinct CDR3 sequences, about 7% of them singletons. The time point was: patch test 1, 2 weeks after DPC sensitization. The treatment: therapeutic diphenylcyclopropenone sensitization with weekly scalp DPC. The source of this sequence is a woman aged 18-29 years with alopecia areata. Some clones in this sample may be carry-over from other donors' samples. The sample was whole blood, taken in connection with sensitization to the hapten diphenylcyclopropenone (DPC). This chain joins TRBV6-6 and TRBJ2-3, with a weak D call TRBD1 (5 bases). The CDR3 spells CASSYSTQGDTDTQYF. The CDR3 DNA sequence: TGTGCCAGCAGTTACTCGACCCAGGGCGACACAGATACGCAGTATTTT.